The T cell receptor (beta chain) described here comes from a study of shared clonotypes between healthy human individuals. Profiled with immunoSEQ multiplex PCR; TCRdb holds only in-frame clones, not every one. The data hold millions of clones, with around 95% observed a single time. About this clone itself: What it binds is unknown.

This CDR3 is 17 amino acids long. Germline V lookup: CDR1 SGHAT, CDR2 FQNNGV. Trimming took off 0 bases at V and 1 base at J, with 12 bases between the two ends. Study observations and caveats: The sharing of 4.5% to 6.5% of naive CD4 clonotypes was seen across several donors.

The chain carries TRBV11-2 and TRBJ2-2, with D perhaps TRBD1 or TRBD2 (6 bases each). This clonotype was sampled from a young man in good health. Sequenced sample: naive CD4+ T cells sorted from blood. Subset meaning: CD45RA+ positively selected. The CDR3 here is CASSLDYGGGNTGELFF. The CDR3 DNA reads as TGTGCCAGCAGCTTAGATTACGGAGGGGGGAACACCGGGGAGCTGTTTTTT.